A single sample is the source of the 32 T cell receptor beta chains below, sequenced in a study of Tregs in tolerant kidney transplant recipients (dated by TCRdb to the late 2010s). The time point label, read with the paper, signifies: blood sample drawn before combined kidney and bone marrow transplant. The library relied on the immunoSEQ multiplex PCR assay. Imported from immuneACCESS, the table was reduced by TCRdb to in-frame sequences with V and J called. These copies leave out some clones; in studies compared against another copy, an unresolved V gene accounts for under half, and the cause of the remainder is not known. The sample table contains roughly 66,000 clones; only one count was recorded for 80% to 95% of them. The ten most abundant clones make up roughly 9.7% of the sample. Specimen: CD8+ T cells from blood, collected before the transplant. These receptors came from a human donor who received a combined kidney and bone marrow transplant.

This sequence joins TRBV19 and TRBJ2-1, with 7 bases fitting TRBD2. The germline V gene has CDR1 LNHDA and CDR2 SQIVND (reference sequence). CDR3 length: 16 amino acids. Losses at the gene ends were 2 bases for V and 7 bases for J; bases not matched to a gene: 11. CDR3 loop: CASSIYLAGAGNEQFF. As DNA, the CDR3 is TGTGCCAGTAGTATATATCTAGCTGGAGCGGGGAATGAGCAGTTCTTC.

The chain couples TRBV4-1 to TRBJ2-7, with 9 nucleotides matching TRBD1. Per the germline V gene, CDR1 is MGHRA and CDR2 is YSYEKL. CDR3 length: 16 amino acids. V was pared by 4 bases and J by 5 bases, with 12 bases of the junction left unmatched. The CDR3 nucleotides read TGCGCCAGCAGCCGACTCTTTCCGGGACAGGGTGACGAGCAGTACTTC. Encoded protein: CASSRLFPGQGDEQYF.

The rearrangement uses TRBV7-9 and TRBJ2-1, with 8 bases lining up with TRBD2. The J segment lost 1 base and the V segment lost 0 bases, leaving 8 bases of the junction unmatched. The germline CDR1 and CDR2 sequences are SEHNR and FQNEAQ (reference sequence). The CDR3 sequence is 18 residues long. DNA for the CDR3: TGTGCCAGCAGCTTAGCGTTCAGCGGGAGAGGATCCTACAATGAGCAGTTCTTC. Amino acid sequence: CASSLAFSGRGSYNEQFF.

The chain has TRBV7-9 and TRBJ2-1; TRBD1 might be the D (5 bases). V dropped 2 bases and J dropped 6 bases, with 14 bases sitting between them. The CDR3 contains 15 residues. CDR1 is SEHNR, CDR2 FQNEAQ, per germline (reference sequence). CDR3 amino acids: CASSLRDRSRNEQFF. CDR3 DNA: TGTGCCAGCAGCTTACGTGACAGAAGCCGCAATGAGCAGTTCTTC.

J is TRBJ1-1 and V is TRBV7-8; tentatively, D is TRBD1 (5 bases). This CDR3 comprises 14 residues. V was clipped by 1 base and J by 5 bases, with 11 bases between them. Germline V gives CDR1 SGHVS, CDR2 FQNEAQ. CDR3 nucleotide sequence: TGTGCCAGCAGCTTAGGCAGGGTGTTGACTGAAGCTTTCTTT. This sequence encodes CASSLGRVLTEAFF. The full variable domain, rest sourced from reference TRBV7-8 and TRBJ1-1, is GAGVSQSPRYKVAKRGQDVALRCDPISGHVSLFWYQQALGQGPEFLTYFQNEAQLDKSGLPSDRFFAERPEGSVSTLKIQRTQQEDSAVYLCASSLGRVLTEAFFGQGTRLTVV.

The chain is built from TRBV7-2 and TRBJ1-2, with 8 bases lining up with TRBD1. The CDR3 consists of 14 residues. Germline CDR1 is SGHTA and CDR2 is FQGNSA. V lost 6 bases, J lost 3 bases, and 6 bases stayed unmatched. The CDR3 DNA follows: TGTGCCAGCAGTCCCGGGACAGGCGACTATGGCTACACCTTC. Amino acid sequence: CASSPGTGDYGYTF. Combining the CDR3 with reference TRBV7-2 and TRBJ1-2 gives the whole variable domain GAGVSQSPSNKVTEKGKDVELRCDPISGHTALYWYRQSLGQGLEFLIYFQGNSAPDKSGLPSDRFSAERTGGSVSTLTIQRTQQEDSAVYLCASSPGTGDYGYTFGSGTRLTVV.

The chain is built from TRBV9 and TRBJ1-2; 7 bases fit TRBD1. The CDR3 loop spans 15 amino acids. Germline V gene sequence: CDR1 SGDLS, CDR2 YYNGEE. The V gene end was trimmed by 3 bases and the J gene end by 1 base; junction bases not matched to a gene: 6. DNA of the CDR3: TGTGCCAGCAGCGAACGGGACAGAGATAACTATGGCTACACCTTC. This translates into CASSERDRDNYGYTF. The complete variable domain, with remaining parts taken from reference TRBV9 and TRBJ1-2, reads DSGVTQTPKHLITATGQRVTLRCSPRSGDLSVYWYQQSLDQGLQFLIQYYNGEERAKGNILERFSAQQFPDLHSELNLSSLELGDSALYFCASSERDRDNYGYTFGSGTRLTVV.

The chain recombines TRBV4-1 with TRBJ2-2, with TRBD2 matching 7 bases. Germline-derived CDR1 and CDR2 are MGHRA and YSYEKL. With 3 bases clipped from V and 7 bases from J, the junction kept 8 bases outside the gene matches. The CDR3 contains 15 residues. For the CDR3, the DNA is TGCGCCAGCAGCCAGATGGGGCGGGGGTACGGGGAGCTGTTTTTT. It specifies CASSQMGRGYGELFF.

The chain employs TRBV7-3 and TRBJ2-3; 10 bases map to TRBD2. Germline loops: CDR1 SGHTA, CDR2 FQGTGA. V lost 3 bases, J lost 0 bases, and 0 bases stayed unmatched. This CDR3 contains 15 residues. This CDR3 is CASSFSGGSTDTQYF. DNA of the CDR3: TGTGCCAGCAGCTTTAGCGGGGGGAGCACAGATACGCAGTATTTT. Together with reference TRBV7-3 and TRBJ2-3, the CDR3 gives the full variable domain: GAGVSQTPSNKVTEKGKYVELRCDPISGHTALYWYRQSLGQGPEFLIYFQGTGAADDSGLPNDRFFAVRPEGSVSTLKIQRTERGDSAVYLCASSFSGGSTDTQYFGPGTRLTVL.

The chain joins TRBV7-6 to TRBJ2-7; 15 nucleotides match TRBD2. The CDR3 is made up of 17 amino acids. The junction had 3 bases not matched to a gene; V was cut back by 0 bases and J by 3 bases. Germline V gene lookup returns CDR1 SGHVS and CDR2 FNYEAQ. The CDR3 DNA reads TGTGCCAGCAGCTTAGCCCCGGGACTAGCGGGAGGCTACGAGCAGTACTTC. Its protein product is CASSLAPGLAGGYEQYF.

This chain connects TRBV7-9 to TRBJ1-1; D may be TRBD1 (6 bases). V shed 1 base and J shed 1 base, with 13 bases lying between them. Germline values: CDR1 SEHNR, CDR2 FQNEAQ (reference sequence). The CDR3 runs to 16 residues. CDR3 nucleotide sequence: TGTGCCAGCAGCTTAGGGCCCGCAGGGGCGAACACTGAAGCTTTCTTT. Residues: CASSLGPAGANTEAFF.

CDR3 DNA: TGTGCCAGCCGACTAGCGGGGTTCTACGAGCAGTACTTC. This sequence encodes CASRLAGFYEQYF. The V and J genes are TRBV5-6 and TRBJ2-7; TRBD2 matches 11 bases. The CDR3 covers 13 residues. V dropped 7 bases and J dropped 3; count of bases not matched to a gene: 3. Germline V gives CDR1 SGHDT, CDR2 YYEEEE.

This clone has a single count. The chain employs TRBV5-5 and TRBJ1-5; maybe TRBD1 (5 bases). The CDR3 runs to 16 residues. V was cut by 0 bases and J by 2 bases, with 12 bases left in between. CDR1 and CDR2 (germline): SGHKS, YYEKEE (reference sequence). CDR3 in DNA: TGTGCCAGCAGCTTGGATGCAGGGATGGGCAATCAGCCCCAGCATTTT. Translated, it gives CASSLDAGMGNQPQHF.

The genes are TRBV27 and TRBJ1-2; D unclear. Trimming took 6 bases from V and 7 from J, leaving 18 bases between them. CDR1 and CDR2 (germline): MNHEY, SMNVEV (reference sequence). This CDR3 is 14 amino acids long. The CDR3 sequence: CASSRPDGSGGYTF. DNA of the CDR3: TGTGCCAGCAGCAGACCCGACGGCTCGGGTGGCTACACCTTC.

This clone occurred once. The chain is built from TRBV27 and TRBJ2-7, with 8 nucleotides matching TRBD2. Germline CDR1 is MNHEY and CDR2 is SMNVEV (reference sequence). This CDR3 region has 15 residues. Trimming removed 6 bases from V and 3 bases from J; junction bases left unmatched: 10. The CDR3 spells CASSRGTSHGYEQYF. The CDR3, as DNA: TGTGCCAGCAGCCGGGGGACTAGTCATGGCTACGAGCAGTACTTC.

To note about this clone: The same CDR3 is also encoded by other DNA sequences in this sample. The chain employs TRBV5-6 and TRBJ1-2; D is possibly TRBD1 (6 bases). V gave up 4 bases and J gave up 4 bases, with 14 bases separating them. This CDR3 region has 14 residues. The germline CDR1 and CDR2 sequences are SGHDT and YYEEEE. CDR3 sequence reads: CASSPGHSLYGYTF. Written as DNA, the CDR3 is TGTGCCAGCAGCCCGGGACACTCACTCTATGGCTACACCTTC.

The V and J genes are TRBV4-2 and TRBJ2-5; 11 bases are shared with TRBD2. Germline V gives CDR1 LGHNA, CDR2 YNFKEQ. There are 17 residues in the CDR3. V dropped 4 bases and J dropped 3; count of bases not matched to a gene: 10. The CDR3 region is CASSPDAGTSGEETQYF. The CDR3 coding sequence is TGTGCCAGCAGCCCAGATGCCGGGACTAGCGGCGAAGAGACCCAGTACTTC.

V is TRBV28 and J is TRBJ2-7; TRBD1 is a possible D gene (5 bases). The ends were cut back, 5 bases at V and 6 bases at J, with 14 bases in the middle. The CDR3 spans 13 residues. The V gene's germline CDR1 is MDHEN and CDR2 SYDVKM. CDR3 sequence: CASSKGYHREQYF. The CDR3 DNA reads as TGTGCCAGCAGTAAGGGGTATCATCGCGAGCAGTACTTC.

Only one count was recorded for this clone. CDR3: CASRDREQFF. In nucleotides, the CDR3 is TGCGCCAGCAGAGACAGGGAGCAGTTCTTC. The chain is built from TRBV10-2 and TRBJ2-1; D is possibly TRBD1 (6 bases). Germline CDR1 and CDR2: WSHSY and SAAADI. The V and J ends lost 6 bases and 10 bases respectively, with 7 bases between them. CDR3 size: 10 residues.

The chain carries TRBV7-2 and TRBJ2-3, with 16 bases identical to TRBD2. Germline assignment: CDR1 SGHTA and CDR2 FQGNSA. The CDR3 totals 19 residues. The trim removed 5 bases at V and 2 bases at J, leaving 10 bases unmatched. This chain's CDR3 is CASSAPGLAGGYYTDTQYF. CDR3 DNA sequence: TGTGCCAGCAGCGCTCCGGGACTAGCGGGGGGGTATTACACAGATACGCAGTATTTT.

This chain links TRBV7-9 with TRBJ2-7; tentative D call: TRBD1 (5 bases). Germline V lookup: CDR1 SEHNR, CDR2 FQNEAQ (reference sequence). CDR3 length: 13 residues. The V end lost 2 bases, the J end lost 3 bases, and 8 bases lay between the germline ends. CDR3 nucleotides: TGTGCCAGCAGCTTAATAGGGGACTACGAGCAGTACTTC. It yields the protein CASSLIGDYEQYF.

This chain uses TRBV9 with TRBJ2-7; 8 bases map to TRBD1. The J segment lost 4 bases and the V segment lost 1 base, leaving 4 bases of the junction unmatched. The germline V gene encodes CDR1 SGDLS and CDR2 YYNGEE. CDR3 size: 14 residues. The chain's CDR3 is CASSVTGGKYEQYF. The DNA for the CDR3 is TGTGCCAGCAGCGTAACAGGGGGAAAGTACGAGCAGTACTTC.

The CDR3 loop is CASTTYSGNGYTF. DNA for the CDR3: TGTGCCAGCACCACCTACTCAGGGAATGGCTACACCTTC. The V gene is TRBV9, the J gene TRBJ1-2; D is perhaps TRBD1 (5 bases). The germline V gene has CDR1 SGDLS and CDR2 YYNGEE. The CDR3 length is 13 residues. V lost 6 bases, J lost 6 bases, and 15 bases lay in between.

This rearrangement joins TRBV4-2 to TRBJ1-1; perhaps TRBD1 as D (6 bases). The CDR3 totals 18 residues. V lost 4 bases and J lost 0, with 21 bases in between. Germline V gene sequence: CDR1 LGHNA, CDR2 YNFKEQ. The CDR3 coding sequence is TGTGCCAGCAGCCCACAGGGTTATGGGGAGGGGATGAACACTGAAGCTTTCTTT. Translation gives CASSPQGYGEGMNTEAFF.

The chain's CDR3 is CASSEARGTAYGYTF. CDR3 DNA sequence: TGTGCCAGCAGTGAAGCCCGCGGGACAGCCTATGGCTACACCTTC. The chain employs TRBV6-1 and TRBJ1-2, with TRBD1 matching 7 bases. Germline CDR1 reads MNHNS; CDR2 reads SASEGT. The length of the CDR3 is 15 residues. The ends lost 0 bases at V and 4 bases at J; junction bases unmatched: 5.

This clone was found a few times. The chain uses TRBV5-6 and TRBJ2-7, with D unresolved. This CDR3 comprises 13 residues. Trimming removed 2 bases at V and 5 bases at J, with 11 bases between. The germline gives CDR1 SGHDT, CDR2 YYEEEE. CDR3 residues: CASSFSISHEQYF. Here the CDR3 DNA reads TGTGCCAGCAGCTTTAGCATCTCTCACGAGCAGTACTTC.

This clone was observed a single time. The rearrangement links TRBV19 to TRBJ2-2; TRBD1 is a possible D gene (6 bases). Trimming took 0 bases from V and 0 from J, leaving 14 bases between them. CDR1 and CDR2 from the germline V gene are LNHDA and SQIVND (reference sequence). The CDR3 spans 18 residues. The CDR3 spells CASSIDPWTAANTGELFF. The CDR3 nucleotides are TGTGCCAGTAGTATAGATCCCTGGACAGCGGCGAACACCGGGGAGCTGTTTTTT.

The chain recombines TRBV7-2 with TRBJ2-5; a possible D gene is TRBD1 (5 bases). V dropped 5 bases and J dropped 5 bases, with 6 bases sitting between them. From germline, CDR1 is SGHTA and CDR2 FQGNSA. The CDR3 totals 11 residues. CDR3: CASSPGETQYF. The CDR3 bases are TGTGCCAGCAGCCCAGGGGAGACCCAGTACTTC.

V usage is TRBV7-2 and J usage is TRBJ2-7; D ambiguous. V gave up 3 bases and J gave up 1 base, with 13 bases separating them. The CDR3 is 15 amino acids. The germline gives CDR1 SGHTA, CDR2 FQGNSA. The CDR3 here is CASSLVVGGSYEQYF. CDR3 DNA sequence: TGTGCCAGCAGCTTGGTCGTTGGCGGTTCCTACGAGCAGTACTTC.

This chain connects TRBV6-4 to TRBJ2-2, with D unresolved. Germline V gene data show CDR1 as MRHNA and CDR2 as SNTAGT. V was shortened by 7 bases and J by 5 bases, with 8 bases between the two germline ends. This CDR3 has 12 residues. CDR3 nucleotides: TGTGCCAGCATTATGGAGACCGGGGAGCTGTTTTTT. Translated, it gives CASIMETGELFF.

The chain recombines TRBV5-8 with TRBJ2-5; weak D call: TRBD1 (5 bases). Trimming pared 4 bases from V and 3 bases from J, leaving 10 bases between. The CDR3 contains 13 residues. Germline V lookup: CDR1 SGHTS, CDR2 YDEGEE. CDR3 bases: TGTGCCAGCAGCACAGACAGAGAAGAGACCCAGTACTTC. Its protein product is CASSTDREETQYF.

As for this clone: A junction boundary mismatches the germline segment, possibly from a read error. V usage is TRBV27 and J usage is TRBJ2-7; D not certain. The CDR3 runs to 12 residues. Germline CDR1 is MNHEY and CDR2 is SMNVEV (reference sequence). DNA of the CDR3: TGTGCCAGCAGCCCTGTTCCCTACGAGCGGTACTTC. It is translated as CASSPVPYERYF.